The entry below describes one TCR beta chain. Its target is not known. Aged roughly 6 to 90, donors were systemically healthy Caucasians from Russia. This sample stems from a study of blood T cells in healthy people across ages. Study observations and caveats: The authors considered diversity estimates from one million T cells to be underestimates. Higher diversity, along with more naive CD4+ cells, distinguished long-lived donors from aged donors.

Next came a second PCR, run for about 7 to 12 cycles, which used a sample-barcoded 5' primer along with a J-beta primer mix. TCRdb re-derived calls from the 5' RACE reads in MiXCR, one entry per CDR3 protein. The sample consists of about 590,000 distinct CDR3 sequences, approximately 30% of them appearing once. The CDR3 sequence is 16 residues long. Trimming pared 4 bases from V and 11 bases from J, leaving 26 bases between. The V gene's germline CDR1 is ENHRY and CDR2 SYGVKD. The TCR was taken from a woman older than 75 in good health. Sequenced sample: blood. The gene calls are TRBV10-3 and TRBJ2-5; maybe TRBD2 (6 bases). The CDR3 loop reads CAISGGGGTAYNEQYF. The CDR3 nucleotides are TGTGCCATCAGTGGGGGTGGGGGGACGGCGTACAATGAGCAGTACTTC.